This section outlines one TCR beta chain sequence together with its context. Trimming stripped 5 bases from V and 6 bases from J, with 10 bases between. CDR3 length: 13 amino acids. From germline, CDR1 is SGHVS and CDR2 FNYEAQ. Produced via immunoSEQ multiplex PCR; TCRdb's table is partial and in-frame only. Found here are under 150,000 clones, 70% to 90% of them singletons; the top ten hold approximately 4.5%. This sample stems from a study of blood T cell repertoires in COVID-19. Sequenced input: peripheral blood. The chain links TRBV7-6 to TRBJ1-4; no clear D. The clonotype comes from a woman aged 45-65 years with acute or convalescent COVID-19. CDR3 amino acids: CASSVIGDEKLFF. Written as DNA, the CDR3 is TGTGCCAGCAGCGTAATAGGAGATGAAAAACTGTTTTTT.